Given below is one TCR beta chain in context. Antigen specificity is unknown. PCR used 60 Vbeta primers and 13 Jbeta primers. TCRdb's copy holds only in-frame clones and misses some; the assay was immunoSEQ multiplex PCR. Among approximately 260,000 clones listed, just under 85% were seen once. This sample is drawn from a study of cytomegalovirus exposure and HLA in healthy donors. Study observations and caveats: The classifier was said to identify cytomegalovirus status with high specificity and sensitivity. Cytomegalovirus-associated status was assigned to more than 150 TCR beta chains. Later, an analysis showed that TCR beta chains associated with HLA were more clonally expanded than others that were equally common.

The germline V gene has CDR1 SQVTM and CDR2 ANQGSEA. V shed 6 bases and J shed 8 bases, with 19 bases lying between them. The CDR3 consists of 13 residues. The clonotype originates from a woman aged 40-49 years in good health and CMV-seropositive. The gene calls are TRBV29-1 and TRBJ1-2, with D uncertain. The sample consisted of PBMCs. This CDR3 reads CSVAKGGLGGYTF. The DNA for the CDR3 is TGCAGCGTGGCCAAGGGAGGCCTAGGGGGCTACACCTTC.